The next 24 T cell receptor beta chains were all read from a single sample in a study of shared clonotypes between healthy human individuals (dated by TCRdb to about 2020). Library preparation used the immunoSEQ multiplex PCR assay. TCRdb holds this immuneACCESS table with in-frame rearrangements only. Some clones are missing; in checked studies, unresolved V genes explain under half, and the rest has no known cause. A total of about 2.3 million clones appear in this sample, 85% to 95% of them only once. About 0.37% of the sample comes from the top ten. The sequencing sample was made of naive CD4+ T cells from PBMCs. The cell subset or site label, read with the paper, signifies: CD45RA+ positively selected. These receptors were obtained from a man aged 18 to 30 in good health. Some clones in this sample may be carry-over from other donors' samples.

The J gene is TRBJ2-2, the V gene TRBV15; 9 bases line up with TRBD2. The V segment lost 3 bases and the J segment 4 bases; nucleotides outside the gene matches: 6. This CDR3 has 16 amino acids. Germline CDR1 LNHNV, CDR2 YYDKDF (reference sequence). CDR3 region: CATSRRTSAFTGELFF. DNA for the CDR3: TGTGCCACCAGCAGGAGGACTAGCGCCTTCACCGGGGAGCTGTTTTTT.

The chain carries TRBV27 and TRBJ2-7; TRBD2 might be the D (5 bases). The ends were cut back, 5 bases at V and 0 bases at J, with 17 bases in the middle. Germline-derived CDR1 and CDR2 are MNHEY and SMNVEV (reference sequence). The CDR3 covers 16 residues. The CDR3 here is CASSRGREFSSYEQYF. CDR3 nucleotide sequence: TGTGCCAGCAGTCGAGGACGGGAATTCAGCTCCTACGAGCAGTACTTC.

The chain has TRBV9 and TRBJ2-3; either TRBD1 or TRBD2 may fit D (5 bases each). Germline V gene lookup returns CDR1 SGDLS and CDR2 YYNGEE. The CDR3 is 13 residues long. Trimming stripped 3 bases from V and 6 bases from J, with 11 bases between. CDR3 amino acids: CASSEGPGDTQYF. Here the CDR3 DNA reads TGTGCCAGCAGCGAGGGACCGGGGGATACGCAGTATTTT.

Worth noting for this clone: This CDR3 is also generated by other DNA sequences in the sample. J is TRBJ2-3 and V is TRBV9, with TRBD1 matching 8 bases. Germline assignment: CDR1 SGDLS and CDR2 YYNGEE. The CDR3 is 14 amino acids. With V trimmed by 4 bases and J by 3 bases, 4 bases remained unmatched. CDR3 loop: CASSSRTGTDTQYF. CDR3 DNA sequence: TGTGCCAGCAGCTCCCGGACAGGGACAGATACGCAGTATTTT. Based on the CDR3 plus reference TRBV9 and TRBJ2-3, the full variable domain is DSGVTQTPKHLITATGQRVTLRCSPRSGDLSVYWYQQSLDQGLQFLIQYYNGEERAKGNILERFSAQQFPDLHSELNLSSLELGDSALYFCASSSRTGTDTQYFGPGTRLTVL.

The rearrangement joins TRBV5-6 to TRBJ2-1; 7 nucleotides match TRBD2. Germline V gene lookup returns CDR1 SGHDT and CDR2 YYEEEE. The CDR3 loop spans 19 amino acids. Losses at the gene ends were 6 bases for V and 9 bases for J; bases not matched to a gene: 27. CDR3 protein: CASTLSLVEQLGGRGEQFF. The DNA of the CDR3 is TGTGCCAGCACCCTTTCCCTAGTCGAACAGCTAGGCGGGAGAGGTGAGCAGTTCTTC.

V usage is TRBV7-9 and J usage is TRBJ1-1, with D possibly being TRBD1 (5 bases). Trimming removed 4 bases at V and 4 bases at J, with 16 bases between. CDR3 length: 15 residues. Germline lookup yields CDR1 SEHNR and CDR2 FQNEAQ (reference sequence). The CDR3 loop is CASSSSTGRGTEAFF. In DNA form, the CDR3 reads TGTGCCAGCAGCTCCTCCACAGGCCGGGGCACTGAAGCTTTCTTT.

This chain joins TRBV10-1 and TRBJ2-3; TRBD1 is a possible D gene (5 bases). Germline-derived CDR1 and CDR2 are WNHNN and SYGVQD (reference sequence). The CDR3 runs 19 residues. Deletions cut 2 bases from V and 0 bases from J, with 21 bases between. The CDR3 nucleotides read TGCGCCAGCAGTGAGGGGGCGGCCCTAGATCTAAGGAGCACAGATACGCAGTATTTT. The encoded protein is CASSEGAALDLRSTDTQYF.

The chain links TRBV10-2 to TRBJ1-1, with D unclear. CDR1 is WSHSY and CDR2 is SAAADI in the germline V gene. The CDR3 length is 13 residues. V lost 6 bases and J 2 bases, leaving 10 bases between the germline ends. The CDR3 is CASSTLYNTEAFF. DNA of the CDR3: TGCGCCAGCAGCACCCTATACAACACTGAAGCTTTCTTT.

The chain uses TRBV29-1 and TRBJ2-3; the match to TRBD2 covers 7 bases. The CDR3 is 15 amino acids. CDR1 is SQVTM and CDR2 is ANQGSEA in the germline V gene. V lost 1 base, J lost 0 bases, and 4 bases stayed unmatched. Here the CDR3 reads CSVEVRGSSTDTQYF. In DNA form, the CDR3 reads TGCAGCGTTGAAGTGCGGGGGAGCAGCACAGATACGCAGTATTTT.

For this clone: The same CDR3 is also encoded by other DNA sequences in this sample. This chain uses TRBV7-9 with TRBJ2-7; 9 nucleotides align to TRBD1. The CDR3 totals 14 residues. In germline, CDR1 is SEHNR, CDR2 FQNEAQ (reference sequence). With 3 bases clipped from V and 2 bases from J, the junction kept 2 bases outside the gene matches. The CDR3 region has the DNA TGTGCCAGCAGCTTGGGACAGGGTACCTACGAGCAGTACTTC. Translated, it gives CASSLGQGTYEQYF.

The chain couples TRBV27 to TRBJ2-2; D unresolved. V shed 0 bases and J shed 1 base, with 9 bases lying between them. The CDR3 is 16 residues long. Germline loops: CDR1 MNHEY, CDR2 SMNVEV (reference sequence). The CDR3 loop is CASSLSKPLNTGELFF. The DNA for the CDR3 is TGTGCCAGCAGTTTATCCAAACCCTTGAACACCGGGGAGCTGTTTTTT.

The rearrangement links TRBV28 to TRBJ2-3; D may match TRBD1 or TRBD2 (5 bases each). Trimming stripped 1 base from V and 7 bases from J, with 12 bases between. The V gene's germline CDR1 is MDHEN and CDR2 SYDVKM. The CDR3 extends over 14 amino acids. DNA for the CDR3: TGTGCCAGCAGTTTATTCGGGGACCTTTATACGCAGTATTTT. Its protein product is CASSLFGDLYTQYF.

This clone was counted once. V usage is TRBV5-6 and J usage is TRBJ2-5; a weak D match, TRBD1 (6 bases). The CDR3 loop spans 16 amino acids. V dropped 4 bases and J dropped 2 bases, with 18 bases sitting between them. Germline assignment: CDR1 SGHDT and CDR2 YYEEEE. CDR3 sequence reads: CASSPPWTEPQETQYF. DNA for the CDR3: TGTGCCAGCAGCCCCCCCTGGACAGAACCGCAAGAGACCCAGTACTTC.

The genes are TRBV15 and TRBJ2-1, with 13 nucleotides matching TRBD2. The V segment lost 1 base and the J segment 4 bases; nucleotides outside the gene matches: 4. The length of the CDR3 is 17 residues. From germline, CDR1 is LNHNV and CDR2 YYDKDF (reference sequence). The CDR3 protein is CATSRGPGLAGYNEQFF. Here the CDR3 DNA reads TGTGCCACCAGCAGAGGGCCGGGACTAGCGGGGTACAATGAGCAGTTCTTC. Based on the CDR3 plus reference TRBV15 and TRBJ2-1, the full variable domain is DAMVIQNPRYQVTQFGKPVTLSCSQTLNHNVMYWYQQKSSQAPKLLFHYYDKDFNNEADTPDNFQSRRPNTSFCFLDIRSPGLGDTAMYLCATSRGPGLAGYNEQFFGPGTRLTVL.

The chain recombines TRBV11-2 with TRBJ2-1; TRBD2 is a possible D gene (6 bases). V was trimmed by 4 bases and J by 3 bases, leaving 16 bases between them. Germline V gene lookup returns CDR1 SGHAT and CDR2 FQNNGV. CDR3 length: 16 residues. CDR3 protein: CASSSGGTPFYNEQFF. CDR3 in DNA: TGTGCCAGCAGCTCTGGCGGGACCCCTTTCTACAATGAGCAGTTCTTC.

The gene calls are TRBV11-2 and TRBJ1-2, with unresolved D. Germline loops: CDR1 SGHAT, CDR2 FQNNGV. The CDR3 length is 15 residues. With 2 bases removed from V and 0 bases from J, the gap between germline ends came to 10 bases. DNA of the CDR3: TGTGCCAGCAGCTTATCCCGGAGTACTAACTATGGCTACACCTTC. It encodes CASSLSRSTNYGYTF.

The chain couples TRBV28 to TRBJ2-3; D gene unclear. With 5 bases removed from V and 1 base from J, the gap between germline ends came to 10 bases. There are 14 residues in the CDR3. Per the germline V gene, CDR1 is MDHEN and CDR2 is SYDVKM. CDR3 sequence: CASSEALGTDTQYF. CDR3 bases: TGTGCCAGCAGTGAGGCCCTAGGCACAGATACGCAGTATTTT. The whole variable domain, filled in from reference TRBV28 and TRBJ2-3, reads DVKVTQSSRYLVKRTGEKVFLECVQDMDHENMFWYRQDPGLGLRLIYFSYDVKMKEKGDIPEGYSVSREKKERFSLILESASTNQTSMYLCASSEALGTDTQYFGPGTRLTVL.

The chain is built from TRBV4-2 and TRBJ2-3, with a possible D match to TRBD2 (6 bases). Germline lookup yields CDR1 LGHNA and CDR2 YNFKEQ. Between the trimmed V and J ends, which lost 4 bases and 0 bases, there was a span of 11 bases. This CDR3 is built from 15 residues. Here the CDR3 DNA reads TGTGCCAGCAGCCTACTGGCGGGGAGCACAGATACGCAGTATTTT. It translates to CASSLLAGSTDTQYF.

The chain carries TRBV28 and TRBJ2-6; D uncertain. Trimming removed 3 bases at V and 0 bases at J, with 18 bases between. Germline loops: CDR1 MDHEN, CDR2 SYDVKM. This CDR3 has 19 amino acids. CDR3: CASSFLYLGQNSGANVLTF. DNA for the CDR3: TGTGCCAGCAGTTTTTTGTATTTAGGGCAAAACTCTGGGGCCAACGTCCTGACTTTC.

The chain is built from TRBV5-1 and TRBJ2-2; tentative D call: TRBD2 (6 bases). The V and J ends lost 0 bases and 0 bases respectively, with 12 bases between them. The CDR3 is 17 residues long. From germline, CDR1 is SGHRS and CDR2 YFSETQ. CDR3 region: CASSLAAGRTNTGELFF. The CDR3 DNA is TGCGCCAGCAGCTTGGCTGCAGGGAGGACGAACACCGGGGAGCTGTTTTTT.

CDR3 sequence reads: CASRPTAVNYGYTF. The CDR3 DNA follows: TGTGCCAGCAGACCGACAGCCGTCAACTATGGCTACACCTTC. This chain joins TRBV6-5 and TRBJ1-2; tentative D call: TRBD1 (5 bases). Germline values: CDR1 MNHEY, CDR2 SVGAGI. This CDR3 has 14 amino acids. Between the trimmed V and J ends, which lost 6 bases and 2 bases, there was a span of 13 bases.

This chain connects TRBV15 to TRBJ2-7, with unresolved D. Trimming pared 0 bases from V and 2 bases from J, leaving 14 bases between. The CDR3 has 16 amino acids. Germline V gene data show CDR1 as LNHNV and CDR2 as YYDKDF (reference sequence). In DNA, the CDR3 is TGTGCCACCAGCAGAGATGTGGACGCAGGAACCTACGAGCAGTACTTC. Protein: CATSRDVDAGTYEQYF.

The genes are TRBV6-1 and TRBJ1-5, with D possibly TRBD1 on 5 matching bases. The CDR3 consists of 18 residues. Per germline, CDR1 MNHNS and CDR2 SASEGT. Trimming shortened V by 4 bases and J by 0 bases, and 19 bases separated the two germline ends. The CDR3 sequence is CASSGLDKRPYSNQPQHF. The CDR3 nucleotides read TGTGCCAGCAGTGGTTTGGACAAAAGACCTTATAGCAATCAGCCCCAGCATTTT.

V gene TRBV19 combines with J gene TRBJ1-1; no definite D call. The germline gives CDR1 LNHDA, CDR2 SQIVND (reference sequence). V shed 9 bases and J shed 3 bases, with 14 bases lying between them. The CDR3 extends over 13 amino acids. Here the CDR3 reads CASPNNEDTEAFF. Written as DNA, the CDR3 is TGTGCCAGCCCGAATAATGAGGACACTGAAGCTTTCTTT.